This passage covers 26 T cell receptor beta chains from one sample sequenced in a study of blood T cell repertoires in COVID-19. Assay: immunoSEQ multiplex PCR; the TCRdb copy retains only in-frame clones and omits some. The sample shows about 34,000 clones, 60% to 80% of them seen only once. Sequencing was done on a sample of peripheral blood. Receptors were obtained from a woman aged 60-75 years with acute or convalescent COVID-19.

V usage is TRBV27 and J usage is TRBJ1-2, with 7 bases aligning to TRBD1. The CDR3 runs to 16 residues. Looked up from germline, CDR1 is MNHEY and CDR2 is SMNVEV (reference sequence). V dropped 0 bases and J dropped 3; count of bases not matched to a gene: 7. In nucleotides, the CDR3 is TGTGCCAGCAGTTTATCGAGGGCAGGGGGACACTATGGCTACACCTTC. Its translation: CASSLSRAGGHYGYTF.

This chain links TRBV6-5 with TRBJ1-2; 9 bases are a match to TRBD1. The V segment lost 5 bases and the J segment 6 bases; nucleotides outside the gene matches: 4. The CDR3 is made up of 13 amino acids. Germline V gene lookup returns CDR1 MNHEY and CDR2 SVGAGI. The CDR3 is CASSKQGAHGYTF. CDR3 nucleotide sequence: TGTGCCAGCAGTAAACAGGGGGCGCATGGCTACACCTTC.

V usage is TRBV29-1 and J usage is TRBJ1-5; TRBD1 matches at 11 bases. Germline loops: CDR1 SQVTM, CDR2 ANQGSEA. The CDR3 runs 15 residues. The ends lost 6 bases at V and 6 bases at J; junction bases unmatched: 10. CDR3 sequence: CSVAGTGGVGQPQHF. The CDR3 bases are TGCAGCGTGGCCGGGACAGGGGGAGTAGGTCAGCCCCAGCATTTT.

The chain couples TRBV9 to TRBJ1-2; the match to TRBD1 covers 7 bases. Germline CDR1 reads SGDLS; CDR2 reads YYNGEE. The ends lost 3 bases at V and 8 bases at J; junction bases unmatched: 7. The CDR3 runs 13 residues. The chain's CDR3 is CASSAYADRGYTF. The CDR3 DNA sequence: TGTGCCAGCAGCGCTTATGCGGACAGGGGCTACACCTTC.

The rearrangement uses TRBV18 and TRBJ1-2, with 8 nucleotides matching TRBD1. This CDR3 contains 12 residues. V gave up 5 bases and J gave up 12 bases; unmatched junction bases: 8. Germline V CDR1 and CDR2: KGHSH, LQKENI. The DNA for the CDR3 is TGTGCCAGCTCAGCCTTACAGGGGGAACACACCTTC. It encodes CASSALQGEHTF.

This clone has just a few counts. The rearrangement joins TRBV12-5 to TRBJ2-1; the D is unclear. This CDR3 is 13 amino acids long. Germline CDR1 and CDR2: LGHNT and FRNRAP. Trimming stripped 3 bases from V and 9 bases from J, with 12 bases between. The CDR3 DNA follows: TGTGCTAGTGGTTTCGGCGGTTTTGGTGAGCAGTTCTTC. Amino acids: CASGFGGFGEQFF.

The chain employs TRBV27 and TRBJ1-2; no definite D call. Deletions cut 6 bases from V and 4 bases from J, with 18 bases between. CDR1 and CDR2 from the germline V gene are MNHEY and SMNVEV (reference sequence). This CDR3 is built from 15 residues. The CDR3 spells CASSPGPVDPYGYTF. The CDR3 bases are TGTGCCAGCAGCCCAGGCCCTGTGGATCCCTATGGCTACACCTTC.

The V and J genes are TRBV19 and TRBJ2-7; 7 nucleotides align to TRBD1. J lost 5 bases, V lost 6 bases, and 7 bases had no gene match. This CDR3 region has 13 residues. Germline CDR1 is LNHDA and CDR2 is SQIVND (reference sequence). The CDR3 sequence is CASSPGQYNEQYF. The DNA for the CDR3 is TGTGCCAGTAGCCCGGGACAGTACAACGAGCAGTACTTC. Complete variable domain (other parts from reference TRBV19 and TRBJ2-7): DGGITQSPKYLFRKEGQNVTLSCEQNLNHDAMYWYRQDPGQGLRLIYYSQIVNDFQKGDIAEGYSVSREKKESFPLTVTSAQKNPTAFYLCASSPGQYNEQYFGPGTRLTVT.

V usage is TRBV5-1 and J usage is TRBJ1-3; weak D call: TRBD1 (5 bases). The CDR3 totals 16 residues. Trimming cost V 1 base and J 6 bases, with 17 bases left between them. Germline V lookup: CDR1 SGHRS, CDR2 YFSETQ. The CDR3 coding sequence is TGCGCCAGCAGCTTGAGTGGGCAGGGAGGCCAAAACACCATATATTTT. Its translation is CASSLSGQGGQNTIYF.

The chain joins TRBV20-1 to TRBJ2-7; D unresolved. Germline-derived CDR1 and CDR2 are DFQATT and SNEGSKA (reference sequence). The CDR3 spans 14 residues. Trimming shortened V by 3 bases and J by 6 bases, and 18 bases separated the two germline ends. This CDR3 reads CSASFPAPTSEQYF. CDR3 bases: TGCAGTGCTAGTTTCCCCGCTCCCACGAGCGAGCAGTACTTC.

The chain combines TRBV5-4 with TRBJ2-5, with D perhaps matching TRBD1 (5 bases). V was pared by 5 bases and J by 3 bases, with 14 bases between. Per germline, CDR1 SGHNT and CDR2 YYREEE (reference sequence). The CDR3 is made up of 14 amino acids. The CDR3 DNA reads TGTGCCAGCAGTTCGTCAGGGTCAAAAGAGACCCAGTACTTC. Amino acid sequence: CASSSSGSKETQYF. Filled out from reference TRBV5-4 and TRBJ2-5, the complete variable domain reads ETGVTQSPTHLIKTRGQQVTLRCSSQSGHNTVSWYQQALGQGPQFIFQYYREEENGRGNFPPRFSGLQFPNYSSELNVNALELDDSALYLCASSSSGSKETQYFGPGTRLLVL.

This clone came up a few times. The rearrangement links TRBV9 to TRBJ2-7, with a possible D match to TRBD2 (6 bases). The CDR3 sequence is 12 residues long. Germline V CDR1 and CDR2: SGDLS, YYNGEE. V lost 3 bases, J lost 6 bases, and 10 bases lay in between. This CDR3 reads CASSGEGGEQYF. As DNA, the CDR3 is TGTGCCAGCAGCGGAGAGGGAGGCGAGCAGTACTTC.

The rearrangement links TRBV10-1 to TRBJ1-1; D call uncertain. The CDR3 consists of 11 residues. Germline loops: CDR1 WNHNN, CDR2 SYGVQD (reference sequence). Trimming pared 2 bases from V and 9 bases from J, leaving 7 bases between. The DNA for the CDR3 is TGCGCCAGCAGTGAGAACGGGAAAGCTTTCTTT. Translation gives CASSENGKAFF.

The V gene is TRBV29-1, the J gene TRBJ2-3, with D hard to call. Germline V lookup: CDR1 SQVTM, CDR2 ANQGSEA. Trimming removed 8 bases at V and 2 bases at J, with 20 bases between. The CDR3 has 15 amino acids. CDR3 bases: TGCAGCACCCGGAGAAGCAGAGACCCCACAGATACGCAGTATTTT. Protein product: CSTRRSRDPTDTQYF.

This clone showed up just a few times. The chain carries TRBV30 and TRBJ1-2; unclear D gene. This CDR3 is built from 13 residues. Trimming pared 7 bases from V and 0 bases from J, leaving 12 bases between. Germline V CDR1 and CDR2: GTSNPN, SVGIG (reference sequence). The CDR3 nucleotides are TGTGCCTCCCCGGGAGAAGCTAACTATGGCTACACCTTC. Translation gives CASPGEANYGYTF. Variable domain in full (rest from reference TRBV30 and TRBJ1-2): SQTIHQWPATLVQPVGSPLSLECTVEGTSNPNLYWYRQAAGRGLQLLFYSVGIGQISSEVPQNLSASRPQDRQFILSSKKLLLSDSGFYLCASPGEANYGYTFGSGTRLTVV.

CDR3 protein: CSVTKSGNTGAYGYTF. CDR3 nucleotide sequence: TGCAGCGTAACCAAGTCGGGGAATACAGGGGCTTATGGCTACACCTTC. J is TRBJ1-2 and V is TRBV29-1, with 7 bases aligning to TRBD1. The CDR3 is 16 residues long. Trimming took 6 bases from V and 5 from J; bases not matched to a gene: 18. Germline values: CDR1 SQVTM, CDR2 ANQGSEA.

V and J are TRBV11-2 and TRBJ2-1, with a possible D match to TRBD2 (5 bases). Germline V gene data show CDR1 as SGHAT and CDR2 as FQNNGV. Trimming pared 8 bases from V and 0 bases from J, leaving 5 bases between. The CDR3 length is 12 residues. CDR3: CASGSSYNEQFF. CDR3 DNA sequence: TGTGCCAGCGGGAGCTCCTACAATGAGCAGTTCTTC.

This clone was picked up a small number of times. The chain carries TRBV2 and TRBJ2-2, with TRBD2 identical over 8 bases. V trimming: 3 bases; J trimming: 7 bases; junction bases outside the gene matches: 7. CDR3 length: 15 residues. Germline CDR1 SNHLY, CDR2 FYNNEI. DNA of the CDR3: TGTGCCAGCAGTGACCGGGGGGGCCGAATCGGGGAGCTGTTTTTT. Protein sequence: CASSDRGGRIGELFF.

This clone turned up a few times. CDR3 bases: TGTGCCAGTAGATCACAGGGGCAGGGCACTGAAGCTTTCTTT. Its translation is CASRSQGQGTEAFF. V gene TRBV19 combines with J gene TRBJ1-1; 7 nucleotides align to TRBD1. The V segment lost 6 bases and the J segment 4 bases; nucleotides outside the gene matches: 8. Germline V gene lookup returns CDR1 LNHDA and CDR2 SQIVND (reference sequence). CDR3 length equals 14 residues.

The table lists this clone with a count of one. The V call is TRBV25-1, the J call TRBJ1-1, with a possible D match to TRBD1 (5 bases). The CDR3 has 12 amino acids. In germline, CDR1 is MGHDK, CDR2 SYGVNS. V gave up 4 bases and J gave up 7 bases, with 10 bases separating them. CDR3 sequence: CASSAQTGEAFF. CDR3 DNA: TGTGCCAGCAGTGCCCAAACAGGTGAAGCTTTCTTT.

The V gene is TRBV7-9, the J gene TRBJ1-1; D is ambiguous. The CDR3 is made up of 14 amino acids. V lost 1 base to trimming and J lost 5 bases, with 11 bases between them. In germline, CDR1 is SEHNR, CDR2 FQNEAQ (reference sequence). CDR3 coding DNA: TGTGCCAGCAGCTTAGTATCATGGCGGACTGAAGCTTTCTTT. Protein: CASSLVSWRTEAFF.

This rearrangement joins TRBV9 to TRBJ2-4; no definite D call. CDR1 and CDR2 (germline): SGDLS, YYNGEE. Trimming stripped 4 bases from V and 1 base from J, with 12 bases between. This CDR3 contains 15 residues. DNA for the CDR3: TGTGCCAGCAGCCAAGGAGTTAGCGCCAAAAACATTCAGTACTTC. As protein: CASSQGVSAKNIQYF.

V gene TRBV5-6 combines with J gene TRBJ1-2; perhaps TRBD1 as D (6 bases). Germline V gene data show CDR1 as SGHDT and CDR2 as YYEEEE. The CDR3 loop spans 14 amino acids. Trimming took 4 bases from V and 4 from J, leaving 14 bases between them. The CDR3 DNA is TGTGCCAGCAGCGCGGACAGAACCCTCTATGGCTACACCTTC. Its translation: CASSADRTLYGYTF.

The chain combines TRBV2 with TRBJ1-2; D is unresolved. In germline, CDR1 is SNHLY, CDR2 FYNNEI. V lost 7 bases to trimming and J lost 1 base, with 13 bases between them. The CDR3 sequence is 14 residues long. CDR3 protein: CASIWSRDNYGYTF. The CDR3 nucleotides are TGTGCCAGCATTTGGAGCCGGGATAACTATGGCTACACCTTC.

This clone was seen a few times. This chain links TRBV7-9 with TRBJ2-7; D is perhaps TRBD1 (5 bases). Germline V CDR1 and CDR2: SEHNR, FQNEAQ (reference sequence). This CDR3 spans 16 amino acids. V was shortened by 5 bases and J by 2 bases, with 19 bases between the two germline ends. CDR3 residues: CASSPWGPGRTYEQYF. The DNA for the CDR3 is TGTGCCAGCAGCCCGTGGGGCCCGGGCAGAACCTACGAGCAGTACTTC. Drawing the rest from reference TRBV7-9 and TRBJ2-7, the complete variable domain is DTGVSQNPRHKITKRGQNVTFRCDPISEHNRLYWYRQTLGQGPEFLTYFQNEAQLEKSRLLSDRFSAERPKGSFSTLEIQRTEQGDSAMYLCASSPWGPGRTYEQYFGPGTRLTVT.

V and J are TRBV6-5 and TRBJ1-6, with 8 bases that match TRBD1. With 5 bases clipped from V and 14 bases from J, the junction kept 14 bases outside the gene matches. Per germline, CDR1 MNHEY and CDR2 SVGAGI. The CDR3 runs 15 residues. Here the CDR3 reads CASSPSGTGWPALHF. The CDR3 bases are TGTGCCAGCAGTCCCTCCGGGACAGGTTGGCCGGCCCTCCACTTT.